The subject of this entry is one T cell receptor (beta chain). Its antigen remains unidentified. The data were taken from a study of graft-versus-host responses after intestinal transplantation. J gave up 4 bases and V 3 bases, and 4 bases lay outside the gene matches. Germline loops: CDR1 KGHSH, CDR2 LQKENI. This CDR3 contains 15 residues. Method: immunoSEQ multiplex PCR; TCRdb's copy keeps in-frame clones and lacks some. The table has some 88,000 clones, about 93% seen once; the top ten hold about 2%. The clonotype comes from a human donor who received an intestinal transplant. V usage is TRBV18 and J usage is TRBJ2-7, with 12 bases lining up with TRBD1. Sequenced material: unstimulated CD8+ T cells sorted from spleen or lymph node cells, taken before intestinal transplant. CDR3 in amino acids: CASSPPGQGAYEQYF. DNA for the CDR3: TGTGCCAGCTCACCTCCGGGACAGGGGGCTTACGAGCAGTACTTC.